A single sample is the source of the 20 T cell receptor beta chains below, sequenced in a study of cytomegalovirus exposure and HLA in healthy donors. The PCR made use of 60 Vbeta and 13 Jbeta primers. Generated by immunoSEQ multiplex PCR, the TCRdb table keeps only in-frame clones and is missing some. This repertoire shows over 150,000 clones, approximately 67% found once; its top ten account for roughly 4%. The sequenced sample was PBMCs. The receptors were sampled from a woman under 30 in good health and CMV-seropositive.

The CDR3 reads CASRDRRDTLYQPQHF. The CDR3 nucleotides read TGTGCCAGCAGAGATCGCCGGGACACCCTATATCAGCCCCAGCATTTT. This chain uses TRBV2 with TRBJ1-5, with D maybe TRBD1 (6 bases). Trimming took 6 bases from V and 5 from J, leaving 20 bases between them. This CDR3 has 16 amino acids. Germline V gene data show CDR1 as SNHLY and CDR2 as FYNNEI. Filled out from reference TRBV2 and TRBJ1-5, the complete variable domain reads EPEVTQTPSHQVTQMGQEVILRCVPISNHLYFYWYRQILGQKVEFLVSFYNNEISEKSEIFDDQFSVERPDGSNFTLKIRSTKLEDSAMYFCASRDRRDTLYQPQHFGDGTRLSIL.

The V call is TRBV2, the J call TRBJ1-5, with 8 bases lining up with TRBD1. Germline V gene data show CDR1 as SNHLY and CDR2 as FYNNEI. The CDR3 spans 14 residues. After removal of 8 bases from V and 7 bases from J, the junction contained 10 bases not matched to a gene. CDR3 amino acids: CASGQDRARQPQHF. The CDR3 nucleotides read TGTGCCAGCGGGCAGGACAGGGCCAGGCAGCCCCAGCATTTT.

The gene calls are TRBV7-8 and TRBJ2-1; 10 nucleotides agree with TRBD2. With 5 bases clipped from V and 5 bases from J, the junction kept 12 bases outside the gene matches. The germline gives CDR1 SGHVS, CDR2 FQNEAQ. This CDR3 has 17 amino acids. CDR3 DNA: TGTGCCAGCAGCGTCACACCTAGCGGGAGTCTTAACAATGAGCAGTTCTTC. Its translation: CASSVTPSGSLNNEQFF.

V and J are TRBV19 and TRBJ2-6, with TRBD1 matching over 10 bases. The ends lost 9 bases at V and 2 bases at J; junction bases unmatched: 7. This CDR3 has 16 amino acids. Germline V gives CDR1 LNHDA, CDR2 SQIVND (reference sequence). Here the CDR3 DNA reads TGTGCCAGCTCGGGACAGGGGAGACCTGGGGCCAACGTCCTGACTTTC. Protein sequence: CASSGQGRPGANVLTF.

The chain combines TRBV6-1 with TRBJ1-4, with TRBD1 identical over 7 bases. CDR1 is MNHNS, CDR2 SASEGT, per germline. The CDR3 totals 17 residues. J lost 0 bases, V lost 6 bases, and 10 bases had no gene match. The DNA for the CDR3 is TGTGCCAGCAGCGAACAGGGGAAGACTTCAACTAATGAAAAACTGTTTTTT. Encoded protein: CASSEQGKTSTNEKLFF.

V gene TRBV19 combines with J gene TRBJ1-3, with D hard to call. The germline CDR1 and CDR2 sequences are LNHDA and SQIVND (reference sequence). Trimming removed 3 bases at V and 2 bases at J, with 5 bases between. The CDR3 has 13 amino acids. The CDR3 region is CASSMSAGNTIYF. The CDR3 DNA follows: TGTGCCAGTAGTATGAGCGCTGGAAACACCATATATTTT.

J is TRBJ2-7 and V is TRBV6-4; 9 bases fit TRBD1. Germline CDR1 is MRHNA and CDR2 is SNTAGT. The V and J ends lost 5 bases and 3 bases, in that order; junction bases with no gene match: 8. This CDR3 comprises 15 residues. DNA for the CDR3: TGTGCCAGCAGTCCATCGGGACAGGGAAACTACGAGCAGTACTTC. Translation gives CASSPSGQGNYEQYF.

The chain joins TRBV11-2 to TRBJ2-5, with unresolved D. The CDR3 extends over 12 amino acids. The ends were cut back, 8 bases at V and 2 bases at J, with 9 bases in the middle. Germline V lookup: CDR1 SGHAT, CDR2 FQNNGV. CDR3 protein: CASRTLQETQYF. The CDR3 DNA is TGTGCCAGCCGTACTCTTCAAGAGACCCAGTACTTC.

The genes are TRBV18 and TRBJ2-5, with a weak D call TRBD1 (5 bases). The V gene lost 0 bases and the J gene lost 5 bases, with 7 bases spanning the gap. Per germline, CDR1 KGHSH and CDR2 LQKENI. This CDR3 contains 13 residues. The CDR3 DNA is TGTGCCAGCTCACCACCAGGGGTCGAGACCCAGTACTTC. This codes for CASSPPGVETQYF.

A remark on this clone: In this CDR3 the conserved last residue, phenylalanine or tryptophan, is missing, so a read error is likely. The V gene is TRBV19, the J gene TRBJ1-1; weak D call: TRBD1 (6 bases). This CDR3 is built from 16 residues. The V end was cut by 5 bases, the J end by 4 bases, with 20 bases between. Germline V CDR1 and CDR2: LNHDA, SQIVND (reference sequence). The CDR3 DNA reads as TGTGCCAGTAGTCAGGGGACTAGGGGACTCGGCACTGAAGCTTTCGTT. This translates into CASSQGTRGLGTEAFV.

The genes are TRBV15 and TRBJ2-7; TRBD2 agrees at 8 bases. V lost 4 bases and J lost 0; bases outside the gene matches: 5. There are 15 residues in the CDR3. The germline CDR1 and CDR2 sequences are LNHNV and YYDKDF (reference sequence). The CDR3 bases are TGTGCCACCAGCACACGGGGGGGCTTCTCCTACGAGCAGTACTTC. Translating gives CATSTRGGFSYEQYF.

V and J are TRBV27 and TRBJ2-3; TRBD2 matches 15 bases. V lost 5 bases and J lost 5; bases outside the gene matches: 8. The CDR3 runs to 17 residues. CDR1 and CDR2 from the germline V gene are MNHEY and SMNVEV (reference sequence). This chain's CDR3 is CASSQWTSGREGDTQYF. The DNA of the CDR3 is TGTGCCAGCAGTCAGTGGACTAGCGGGAGGGAGGGAGATACGCAGTATTTT.

V gene TRBV11-1 combines with J gene TRBJ1-5; the D is unclear. This CDR3 has 13 amino acids. The V end lost 1 base, the J end lost 7 bases, and 8 bases lay between the germline ends. Looked up from germline, CDR1 is SGHAT and CDR2 is FQDESV (reference sequence). In DNA form, the CDR3 reads TGTGCCAGCAGCTTAGATCTCGGGCAGCCCCAGCATTTT. This gives the protein CASSLDLGQPQHF.

V is TRBV6-1 and J is TRBJ2-7, with a weak D call TRBD1 (6 bases). Germline CDR1 reads MNHNS; CDR2 reads SASEGT. Trimming pared 2 bases from V and 6 bases from J, leaving 14 bases between. The CDR3 has 14 residues. CDR3 protein: CASSESGHLVEQYF. The CDR3 DNA sequence: TGTGCCAGCAGTGAATCGGGACACCTAGTCGAGCAGTACTTC.

CDR3 amino acids: CASSLTPRGEQYF. DNA of the CDR3: TGTGCCAGCAGTTTAACACCCAGAGGGGAGCAGTACTTC. The chain combines TRBV27 with TRBJ2-7, with D possibly being TRBD2 (5 bases). The V end lost 2 bases, the J end lost 7 bases, and 12 bases lay between the germline ends. The CDR3 runs to 13 residues. Germline loops: CDR1 MNHEY, CDR2 SMNVEV (reference sequence).

V usage is TRBV18 and J usage is TRBJ1-4; weak D call: TRBD1 (6 bases). Germline values: CDR1 KGHSH, CDR2 LQKENI. Deletions cut 4 bases from V and 6 bases from J, with 9 bases between. This CDR3 region has 13 residues. The CDR3 here is CASSLNRDEKLFF. The CDR3 nucleotides are TGTGCCAGCTCACTTAACAGGGATGAAAAACTGTTTTTT.

The chain joins TRBV5-4 to TRBJ1-2, with D possibly TRBD1 on 5 matching bases. The CDR3 runs 12 residues. V lost 4 bases and J lost 12, with 16 bases in between. Germline CDR1 SGHNT, CDR2 YYREEE (reference sequence). CDR3 coding DNA: TGTGCCAGCAGCCCTGGGACTGCTCCTGACACCTTC. Translated: CASSPGTAPDTF.

The chain couples TRBV7-9 to TRBJ2-1; D not certain. Trimming removed 6 bases from V and 7 bases from J, with 13 bases in between. The CDR3 runs to 13 residues. Germline V lookup: CDR1 SEHNR, CDR2 FQNEAQ (reference sequence). The chain's CDR3 is CASSIDSLNEQFF. CDR3 bases: TGTGCCAGCAGTATAGACTCCCTAAATGAGCAGTTCTTC.

The chain recombines TRBV4-1 with TRBJ2-1; D is ambiguous. The V end lost 0 bases, the J end lost 1 base, and 16 bases lay between the germline ends. Germline V gives CDR1 MGHRA, CDR2 YSYEKL. The CDR3 totals 18 residues. Here the CDR3 reads CASSQEPYPVSSYNEQFF. DNA for the CDR3: TGCGCCAGCAGCCAAGAGCCTTACCCGGTTAGTTCCTACAATGAGCAGTTCTTC.

J is TRBJ2-1 and V is TRBV27; 7 nucleotides agree with TRBD2. This CDR3 spans 15 amino acids. In germline, CDR1 is MNHEY, CDR2 SMNVEV (reference sequence). Trimming at V came to 2 bases and at J to 6 bases, leaving 7 bases not matched to a gene. CDR3 bases: TGTGCCAGCAGTTTAGTGGCGGGAGTGGTCAATGAGCAGTTCTTC. Encoded protein: CASSLVAGVVNEQFF.